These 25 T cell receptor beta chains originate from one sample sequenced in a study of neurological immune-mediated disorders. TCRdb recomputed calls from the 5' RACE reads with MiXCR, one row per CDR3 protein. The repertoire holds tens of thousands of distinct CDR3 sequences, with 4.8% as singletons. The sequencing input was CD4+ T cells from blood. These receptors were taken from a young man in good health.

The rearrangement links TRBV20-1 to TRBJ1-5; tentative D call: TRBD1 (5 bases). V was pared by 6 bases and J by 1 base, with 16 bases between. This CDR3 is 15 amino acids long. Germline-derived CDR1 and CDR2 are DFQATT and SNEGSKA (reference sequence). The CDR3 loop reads CSARGGFGSNQPQHF. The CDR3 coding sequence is TGCAGTGCCCGTGGGGGGTTTGGGAGCAATCAGCCCCAGCATTTT.

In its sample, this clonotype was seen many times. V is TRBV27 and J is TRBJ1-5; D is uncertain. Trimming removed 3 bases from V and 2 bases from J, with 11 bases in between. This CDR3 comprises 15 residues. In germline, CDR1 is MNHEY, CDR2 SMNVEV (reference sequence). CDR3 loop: CASSLTSNGNQPQHF. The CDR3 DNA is TGTGCCAGCAGTTTGACGAGCAATGGCAATCAGCCCCAGCATTTT.

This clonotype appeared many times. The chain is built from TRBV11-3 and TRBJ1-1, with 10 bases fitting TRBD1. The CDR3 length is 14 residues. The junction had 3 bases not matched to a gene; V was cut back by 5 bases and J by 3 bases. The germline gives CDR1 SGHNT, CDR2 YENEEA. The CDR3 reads CASSQDRGHTEAFF. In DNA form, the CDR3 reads TGTGCCAGCAGCCAAGACAGGGGGCACACTGAAGCTTTCTTT.

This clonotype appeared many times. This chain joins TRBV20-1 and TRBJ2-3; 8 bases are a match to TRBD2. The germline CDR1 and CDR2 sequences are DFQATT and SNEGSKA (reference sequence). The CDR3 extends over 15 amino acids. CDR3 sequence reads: CRCGTRFPSTDTQYF. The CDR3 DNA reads TGCAGATGCGGGACTAGGTTTCCTAGCACAGATACGCAGTATTTT.

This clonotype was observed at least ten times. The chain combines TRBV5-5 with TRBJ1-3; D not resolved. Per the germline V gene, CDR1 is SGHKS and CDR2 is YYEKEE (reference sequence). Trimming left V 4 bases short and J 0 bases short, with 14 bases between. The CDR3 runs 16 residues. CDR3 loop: CASSPRMGNSGNTIYF. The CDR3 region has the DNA TGTGCCAGCAGCCCCCGGATGGGGAACTCTGGAAACACCATATATTTT.

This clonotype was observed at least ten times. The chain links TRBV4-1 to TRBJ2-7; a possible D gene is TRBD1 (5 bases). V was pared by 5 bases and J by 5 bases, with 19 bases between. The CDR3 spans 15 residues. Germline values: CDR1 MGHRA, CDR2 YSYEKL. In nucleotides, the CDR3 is TGCGCCAGCAGCTCTAGACCTACAGGTACCAACGAGCAGTACTTC. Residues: CASSSRPTGTNEQYF.

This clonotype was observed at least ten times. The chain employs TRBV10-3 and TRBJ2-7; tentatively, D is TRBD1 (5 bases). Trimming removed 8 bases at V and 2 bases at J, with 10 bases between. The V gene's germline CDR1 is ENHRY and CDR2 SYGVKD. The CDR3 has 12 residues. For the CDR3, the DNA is TGTGCCATCGGGCAGGGAACCTACGAGCAGTACTTC. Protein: CAIGQGTYEQYF.

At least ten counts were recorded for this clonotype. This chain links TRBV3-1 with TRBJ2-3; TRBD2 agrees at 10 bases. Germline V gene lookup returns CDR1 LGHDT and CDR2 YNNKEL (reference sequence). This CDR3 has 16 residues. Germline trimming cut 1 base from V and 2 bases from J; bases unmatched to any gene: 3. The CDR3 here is CASSQVLAGDTDTQYF. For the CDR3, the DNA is TGTGCCAGCAGCCAAGTCCTAGCGGGGGACACAGATACGCAGTATTTT.

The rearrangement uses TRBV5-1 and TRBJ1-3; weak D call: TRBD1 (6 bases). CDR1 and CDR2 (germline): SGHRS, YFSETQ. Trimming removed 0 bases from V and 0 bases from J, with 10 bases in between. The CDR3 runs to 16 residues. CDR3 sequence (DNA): TGCGCCAGCAGCTTGGCCTCAGGGGCCTCTGGAAACACCATATATTTT. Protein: CASSLASGASGNTIYF.

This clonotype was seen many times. CDR3 region: CASSFRTGNTEAFF. CDR3 nucleotides: TGTGCCAGCAGCTTTCGGACAGGGAACACTGAAGCTTTCTTT. V usage is TRBV7-2 and J usage is TRBJ1-1, with TRBD1 identical over 7 bases. There are 14 residues in the CDR3. Trimming cost V 3 bases and J 1 base; bases outside gene matches: 2. Looked up from germline, CDR1 is SGHTA and CDR2 is FQGNSA.

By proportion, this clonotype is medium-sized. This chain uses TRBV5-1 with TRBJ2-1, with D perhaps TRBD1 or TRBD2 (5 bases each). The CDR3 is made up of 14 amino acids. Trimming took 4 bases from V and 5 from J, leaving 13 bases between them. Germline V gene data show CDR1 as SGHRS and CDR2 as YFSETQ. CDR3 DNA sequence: TGCGCCAGCAGCCTGCCGGGGCTAAACAATGAGCAGTTCTTC. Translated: CASSLPGLNNEQFF. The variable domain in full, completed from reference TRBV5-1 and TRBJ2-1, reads KAGVTQTPRYLIKTRGQQVTLSCSPISGHRSVSWYQQTPGQGLQFLFEYFSETQRNKGNFPGRFSGRQFSNSRSEMNVSTLELGDSALYLCASSLPGLNNEQFFGPGTRLTVL.

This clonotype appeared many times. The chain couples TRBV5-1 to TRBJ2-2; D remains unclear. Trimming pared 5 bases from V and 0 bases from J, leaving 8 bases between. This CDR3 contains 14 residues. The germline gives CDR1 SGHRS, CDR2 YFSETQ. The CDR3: CASRSEPNTGELFF. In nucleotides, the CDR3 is TGCGCCAGCAGATCCGAGCCGAACACCGGGGAGCTGTTTTTT.

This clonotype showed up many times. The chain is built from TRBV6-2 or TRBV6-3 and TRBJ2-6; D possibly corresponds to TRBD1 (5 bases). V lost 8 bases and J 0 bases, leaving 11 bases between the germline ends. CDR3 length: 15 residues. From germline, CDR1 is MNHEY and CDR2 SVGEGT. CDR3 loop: CASHDSFSGANVLTF. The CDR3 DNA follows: TGTGCCAGCCATGACAGTTTCTCTGGGGCCAACGTCCTGACTTTC.

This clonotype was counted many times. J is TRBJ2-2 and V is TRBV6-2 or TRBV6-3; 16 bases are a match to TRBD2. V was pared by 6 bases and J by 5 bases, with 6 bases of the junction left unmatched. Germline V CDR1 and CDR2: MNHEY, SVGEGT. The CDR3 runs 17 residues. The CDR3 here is CASSRGLAGGLTGELFF. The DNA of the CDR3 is TGTGCCAGCAGCCGGGGACTAGCGGGGGGGCTGACCGGGGAGCTGTTTTTT.

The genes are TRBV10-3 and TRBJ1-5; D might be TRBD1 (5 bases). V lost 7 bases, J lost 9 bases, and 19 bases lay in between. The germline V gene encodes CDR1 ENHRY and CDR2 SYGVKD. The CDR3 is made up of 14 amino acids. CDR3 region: CAIKGGRANSPQHF. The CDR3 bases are TGTGCCATCAAAGGAGGCAGGGCGAACTCGCCCCAGCATTTT.

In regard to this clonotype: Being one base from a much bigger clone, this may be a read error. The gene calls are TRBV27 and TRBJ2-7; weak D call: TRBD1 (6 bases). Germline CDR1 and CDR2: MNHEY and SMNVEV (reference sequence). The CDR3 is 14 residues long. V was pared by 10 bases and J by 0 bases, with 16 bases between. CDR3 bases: TGTGCCAACAGACCTAGGACAGACTCCTACGAGCAGTACTTC. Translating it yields CANRPRTDSYEQYF.

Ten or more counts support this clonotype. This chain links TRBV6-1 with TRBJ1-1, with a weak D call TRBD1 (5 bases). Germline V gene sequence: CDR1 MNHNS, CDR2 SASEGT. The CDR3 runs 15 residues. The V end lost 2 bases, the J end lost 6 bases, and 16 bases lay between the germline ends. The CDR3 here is CASSEIGAHYAEAFF. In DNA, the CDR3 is TGTGCCAGCAGTGAAATAGGGGCTCACTACGCTGAAGCTTTCTTT.

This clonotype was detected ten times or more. CDR3 coding DNA: TGCGCCAGCAGCCAAGGGCAGTTCCCTGAAGCTTTCTTT. Protein: CASSQGQFPEAFF. V usage is TRBV4-1 and J usage is TRBJ1-1; D unclear. The CDR3 runs 13 residues. CDR1 MGHRA and CDR2 YSYEKL come from the germline V gene. With 1 base removed from V and 6 bases from J, the gap between germline ends came to 9 bases.

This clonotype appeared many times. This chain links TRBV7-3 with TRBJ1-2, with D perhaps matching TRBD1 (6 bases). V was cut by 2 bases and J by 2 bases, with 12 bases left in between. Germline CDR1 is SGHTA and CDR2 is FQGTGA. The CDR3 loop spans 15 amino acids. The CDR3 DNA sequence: TGTGCCAGCAGCTTATCGGACGACAGGAACTATGGCTACACCTTC. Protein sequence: CASSLSDDRNYGYTF. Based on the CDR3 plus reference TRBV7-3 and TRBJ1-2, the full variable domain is GAGVSQTPSNKVTEKGKYVELRCDPISGHTALYWYRQSLGQGPEFLIYFQGTGAADDSGLPNDRFFAVRPEGSVSTLKIQRTERGDSAVYLCASSLSDDRNYGYTFGSGTRLTVV.

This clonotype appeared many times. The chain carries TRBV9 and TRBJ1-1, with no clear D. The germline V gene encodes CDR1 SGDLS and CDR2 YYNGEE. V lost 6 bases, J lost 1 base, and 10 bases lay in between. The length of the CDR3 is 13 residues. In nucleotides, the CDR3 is TGTGCCAGCAAAAGAGCATGGAACACTGAAGCTTTCTTT. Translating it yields CASKRAWNTEAFF.

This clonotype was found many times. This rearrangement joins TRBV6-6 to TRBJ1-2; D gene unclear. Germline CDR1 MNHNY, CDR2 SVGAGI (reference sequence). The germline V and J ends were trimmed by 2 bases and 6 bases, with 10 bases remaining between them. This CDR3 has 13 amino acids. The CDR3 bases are TGTGCCAGCAGTTACGTTCGGGAGGATGGCTACACCTTC. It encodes CASSYVREDGYTF.

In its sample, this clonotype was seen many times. CDR3 coding DNA: TGTGCCAGCAGCTTAAGCCAGGGTCGGTACGAGCAGTACTTC. It translates to CASSLSQGRYEQYF. This chain connects TRBV7-8 to TRBJ2-7, with a tentative D call TRBD1 (5 bases). Germline CDR1 reads SGHVS; CDR2 reads FQNEAQ. V was cut by 2 bases and J by 4 bases, with 12 bases left in between. The CDR3 is made up of 14 amino acids.

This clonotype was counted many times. Written as DNA, the CDR3 is TGTGCCAGCAGCTACAGGGGGTCTGGGGAGCTGTTTTTT. It translates to CASSYRGSGELFF. V is TRBV7-8 and J is TRBJ2-2; 8 bases map to TRBD1. Looked up from germline, CDR1 is SGHVS and CDR2 is FQNEAQ. J lost 8 bases, V lost 4 bases, and 3 bases had no gene match. There are 13 residues in the CDR3.

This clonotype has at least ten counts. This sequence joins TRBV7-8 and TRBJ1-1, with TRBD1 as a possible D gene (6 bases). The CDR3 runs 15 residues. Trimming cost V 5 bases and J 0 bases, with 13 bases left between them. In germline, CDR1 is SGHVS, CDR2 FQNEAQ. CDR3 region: CASSLQGVLNTEAFF. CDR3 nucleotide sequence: TGTGCCAGCAGCCTACAGGGCGTCTTGAACACTGAAGCTTTCTTT.

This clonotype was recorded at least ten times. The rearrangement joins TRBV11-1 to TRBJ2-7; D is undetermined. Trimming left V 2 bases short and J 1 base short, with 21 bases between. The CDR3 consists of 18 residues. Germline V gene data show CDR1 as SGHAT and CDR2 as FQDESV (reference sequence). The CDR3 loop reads CASSLRTDRKVGSYEQYF. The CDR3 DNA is TGTGCCAGCAGCTTAAGAACGGATCGGAAGGTGGGTTCCTACGAGCAGTACTTC.